Described below is a single TCR beta chain sequence and its context. The data were taken from a study of shared clonotypes between healthy human individuals. V was clipped by 5 bases and J by 9 bases; unmatched bases: 5. This CDR3 is 12 amino acids long. The V gene's germline CDR1 is LNHDA and CDR2 SQIVND (reference sequence). Researchers divided each subset's genomic DNA evenly across several immunoSEQ plates. The protocol was immunoSEQ multiplex PCR, while the TCRdb copy is restricted to in-frame clones and leaves out a portion. The table has 2,500,000 or so clones, over 85% seen once. This chain joins TRBV19 and TRBJ1-1, with TRBD1 identical over 8 bases. The source of this sequence is a man younger than 35 in good health. The material sequenced was naive CD4+ T cells sorted from blood. Subset defined: CD45RA+ positively selected. CDR3 sequence reads: CASSLGTGQAFF. The DNA of the CDR3 is TGTGCCAGTAGTCTTGGGACAGGCCAAGCTTTCTTT.